The text below deals with one T cell receptor (beta chain). What it binds is unknown. This record comes from a study of cytomegalovirus exposure and HLA in healthy donors. Study results and limitations: One later analysis reportedly identified an Asian-associated ancestry cluster that showed fewer N-insertions than the approximately 710-donor mean. In a later analysis, TCR beta V- and J-gene trimming showed a link to a missense DCLRE1C variant.

Germline V CDR1 and CDR2: LGHNT, FRNRAP. Trimming took 6 bases from V and 5 from J, leaving 12 bases between them. The CDR3 totals 13 residues. A multiplex PCR was run with 60 Vbeta primers and 13 Jbeta primers. Using immunoSEQ multiplex PCR, the repertoire was profiled, and TCRdb retains in-frame clones only, with some absent. The data contain some 150,000 clones, 70% to 90% of them singletons. V gene TRBV12-5 combines with J gene TRBJ2-3; D not resolved. The sequence derives from a young woman in good health and CMV-seropositive. Sequences were obtained from PBMCs. This chain's CDR3 is CASGPTSQDTQYF. As DNA, the CDR3 is TGTGCTAGTGGACCCACAAGTCAAGATACGCAGTATTTT.